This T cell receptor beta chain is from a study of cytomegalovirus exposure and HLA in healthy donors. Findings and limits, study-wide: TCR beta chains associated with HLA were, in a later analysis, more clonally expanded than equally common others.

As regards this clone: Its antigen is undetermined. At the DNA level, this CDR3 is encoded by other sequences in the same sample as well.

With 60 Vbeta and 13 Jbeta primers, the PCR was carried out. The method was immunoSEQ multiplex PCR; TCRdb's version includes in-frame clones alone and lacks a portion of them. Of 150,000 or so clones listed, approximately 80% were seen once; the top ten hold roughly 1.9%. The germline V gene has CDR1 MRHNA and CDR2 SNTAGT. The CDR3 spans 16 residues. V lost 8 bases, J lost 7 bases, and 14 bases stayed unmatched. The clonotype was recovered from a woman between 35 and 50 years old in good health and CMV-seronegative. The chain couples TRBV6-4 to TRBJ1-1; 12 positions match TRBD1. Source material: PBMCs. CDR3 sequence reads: CASSTYRDRGQGEAFF. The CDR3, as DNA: TGTGCCAGCTCGACCTACCGGGACAGGGGGCAGGGTGAAGCTTTCTTT.